The 27 T cell receptor beta chains below all came from one sample that was sequenced in a study of CD8 T cells in ankylosing spondylitis. TCRdb reprocessed the 5' RACE reads with MiXCR, giving one entry per CDR3 protein. The table has about 130,000 distinct CDR3 sequences, approximately 10% seen once. The sequenced material came from blood, either unsorted or a sorted T cell fraction (not recorded which). The receptors were gathered from a male donor with ankylosing spondylitis or in good health (not recorded which).

In its sample, this clonotype was seen many times. The CDR3 sequence: CSAIDRAVAGINYEQYF. In DNA form, the CDR3 reads TGCAGTGCTATCGACAGGGCTGTAGCGGGGATAAACTACGAGCAGTACTTC. J is TRBJ2-7 and V is TRBV20-1, with a tentative D call TRBD2 (8 bases). CDR1 and CDR2 (germline): DFQATT, SNEGSKA (reference sequence). V was shortened by 4 bases and J by 3 bases, with 25 bases between the two germline ends. This CDR3 has 17 residues.

Many counts were recorded for this clonotype. CDR3 DNA: TGCGCCAGCAGCTTGGGAGAGGATAAAGCCAAAAACATTCAGTACTTC. It is translated as CASSLGEDKAKNIQYF. The rearrangement links TRBV5-1 to TRBJ2-4; unclear D gene. The CDR3 contains 16 residues. V was shortened by 0 bases and J by 0 bases, with 10 bases between the two germline ends. Per the germline V gene, CDR1 is SGHRS and CDR2 is YFSETQ.

There are many counts of this clonotype. The chain joins TRBV10-3 to TRBJ2-7, with 7 bases that match TRBD1. V trimming: 6 bases; J trimming: 3 bases; junction bases outside the gene matches: 5. The CDR3 is 13 amino acids. CDR1 and CDR2 (germline): ENHRY, SYGVKD. CDR3 DNA sequence: TGTGCCATCAGGCCGGACAGGAACTACGAGCAGTACTTC. This codes for CAIRPDRNYEQYF.

This chain links TRBV2 with TRBJ2-2, with 8 bases fitting TRBD1. With 8 bases clipped from V and 1 base from J, the junction kept 9 bases outside the gene matches. CDR3 length equals 16 residues. Per germline, CDR1 SNHLY and CDR2 FYNNEI. The CDR3 protein is CASGRDRLGNTGELFF. Written as DNA, the CDR3 is TGTGCCAGCGGTCGGGACAGGTTGGGGAACACCGGGGAGCTGTTTTTT.

This clonotype came up a few times. CDR3 coding DNA: TGCGCCAGCAGCTTGGGAGTGAATGAGCAGTTCTTC. Translated, it gives CASSLGVNEQFF. The gene calls are TRBV5-1 and TRBJ2-1; D remains ambiguous. This CDR3 is built from 12 residues. Germline CDR1 SGHRS, CDR2 YFSETQ. V was clipped by 0 bases and J by 7 bases, with 5 bases between them.

This clonotype was detected many times. The chain links TRBV24-1 to TRBJ2-1; TRBD1 agrees at 7 bases. Per germline, CDR1 KGHDR and CDR2 SFDVKD. CDR3 length: 12 residues. V shed 5 bases, J shed 7 bases, and the junction held 1 base outside the gene matches. CDR3 loop: CATSARGNEQFF. CDR3 DNA: TGTGCCACCAGTGCCAGGGGGAATGAGCAGTTCTTC.

This clonotype appeared many times. The chain links TRBV9 to TRBJ2-3; D is perhaps TRBD2 (5 bases). CDR1 is SGDLS and CDR2 is YYNGEE in the germline V gene. V was shortened by 3 bases and J by 4 bases, with 9 bases between the two germline ends. The CDR3 extends over 13 amino acids. The CDR3 DNA is TGTGCCAGCAGCGCAGGACTTGCAGATACGCAGTATTTT. Translating it yields CASSAGLADTQYF.

The table lists this clonotype with many counts. The chain employs TRBV7-2 and TRBJ2-7; 9 positions match TRBD2. V lost 4 bases and J lost 3; bases outside the gene matches: 4. CDR3 length equals 14 residues. Germline V CDR1 and CDR2: SGHTA, FQGNSA. The CDR3 DNA sequence: TGTGCCAGCAGCTCTAGCGGGACCAGCTACGAGCAGTACTTC. Its protein is CASSSSGTSYEQYF.

This clonotype was seen only a few times. The chain carries TRBV29-1 and TRBJ2-7; TRBD1 might be the D (5 bases). This CDR3 spans 14 amino acids. V lost 0 bases and J 6 bases, leaving 15 bases between the germline ends. The germline CDR1 and CDR2 sequences are SQVTM and ANQGSEA. Here the CDR3 DNA reads TGCAGCGTTGAAGATCCAGGGTTGGGTCCCGAGCAGTACTTC. As protein: CSVEDPGLGPEQYF.

The CDR3 reads CASSRDRGRLDNEQFF. In DNA form, the CDR3 reads TGTGCCAGCTCGCGAGACAGGGGTCGTTTGGACAATGAGCAGTTCTTC. The genes are TRBV18 and TRBJ2-1; 8 positions agree with TRBD1. Trimming took 6 bases from V and 5 from J; bases not matched to a gene: 12. Germline-derived CDR1 and CDR2 are KGHSH and LQKENI. The CDR3 loop spans 16 amino acids. The entire variable domain, with the rest obtained from reference TRBV18 and TRBJ2-1, is as follows: NAGVMQNPRHLVRRRGQEARLRCSPMKGHSHVYWYRQLPEEGLKFMVYLQKENIIDESGMPKERFSAEFPKEGPSILRIQQVVRGDSAAYFCASSRDRGRLDNEQFFGPGTRLTVL.

This clonotype came up a few times. The chain has TRBV27 and TRBJ2-3, with D uncertain. V lost 0 bases and J lost 1, with 11 bases in between. The CDR3 length is 16 residues. Germline V gives CDR1 MNHEY, CDR2 SMNVEV (reference sequence). CDR3: CASSLSGPRGTDTQYF. CDR3 nucleotide sequence: TGTGCCAGCAGTTTATCGGGCCCCCGGGGCACAGATACGCAGTATTTT.

The rearrangement links TRBV6-1 to TRBJ2-2; a possible D gene is TRBD1 (6 bases). The CDR3 extends over 14 amino acids. V was clipped by 7 bases and J by 7 bases, with 16 bases between them. CDR1 is MNHNS and CDR2 is SASEGT in the germline V gene. The DNA for the CDR3 is TGTGCCAGCACCGGGACATTAGGGAGCGGGGAGCTGTTTTTT. This sequence encodes CASTGTLGSGELFF.

This chain joins TRBV12-3 or TRBV12-4 and TRBJ1-2; a weak D match, TRBD1 (6 bases). The CDR3 consists of 12 residues. Trimming took 6 bases from V and 5 from J, leaving 10 bases between them. The CDR3 spells CASRRGDYGYTF. Written as DNA, the CDR3 is TGTGCCAGCAGGAGGGGGGATTATGGCTACACCTTC.

This clonotype was seen a few times. J is TRBJ2-1 and V is TRBV11-2; 12 bases map to TRBD1. Trimming cost V 4 bases and J 8 bases; bases outside gene matches: 6. The V gene's germline CDR1 is SGHAT and CDR2 FQNNGV. CDR3 length equals 15 residues. The CDR3 region is CASSSRDRGRDEQFF. The CDR3 DNA follows: TGTGCCAGCAGCTCCCGGGACAGGGGGCGCGATGAGCAGTTCTTC. Filled out from reference TRBV11-2 and TRBJ2-1, the complete variable domain reads EAGVAQSPRYKIIEKRQSVAFWCNPISGHATLYWYQQILGQGPKLLIQFQNNGVVDDSQLPKDRFSAERLKGVDSTLKIQPAKLEDSAVYLCASSSRDRGRDEQFFGPGTRLTVL.

There are many counts of this clonotype. This chain links TRBV2 with TRBJ2-5; D is uncertain. Trimming took off 3 bases at V and 1 base at J, with 12 bases between the two ends. CDR3 length: 15 residues. CDR1 is SNHLY and CDR2 is FYNNEI in the germline V gene. CDR3 nucleotides: TGTGCCAGCAGTGATGGGCTGGGCACCCAAGAGACCCAGTACTTC. Its protein is CASSDGLGTQETQYF.

This clonotype occurred many times. The gene calls are TRBV5-5 and TRBJ2-5; no firm D call. Trimming removed 7 bases at V and 3 bases at J, with 16 bases between. CDR1 SGHKS and CDR2 YYEKEE come from the germline V gene (reference sequence). CDR3 length: 14 amino acids. The CDR3 DNA is TGTGCCAGCGTCGGAGTTGTCGCCAAAGAGACCCAGTACTTC. Translating gives CASVGVVAKETQYF.

This clonotype showed up many times. This chain connects TRBV12-3 or TRBV12-4 to TRBJ1-5; perhaps TRBD1 as D (6 bases). This CDR3 has 15 residues. Trimming took 1 base from V and 4 from J, leaving 11 bases between them. The CDR3 sequence: CASSLVRDTNQPQHF. CDR3 DNA: TGTGCCAGCAGTTTAGTCCGGGACACTAATCAGCCCCAGCATTTT.

This rearrangement joins TRBV6-1 to TRBJ2-2, with 9 positions matching TRBD2. This CDR3 spans 16 amino acids. The germline CDR1 and CDR2 sequences are MNHNS and SASEGT. The trim removed 5 bases at V and 0 bases at J, leaving 4 bases unmatched. CDR3 in DNA: TGTGCCAGCAGTCGGGCTAGCGGGGCGAACACCGGGGAGCTGTTTTTT. It yields the protein CASSRASGANTGELFF.

This clonotype has at least ten counts. V is TRBV20-1 and J is TRBJ2-4; D gene unclear. The germline V gene has CDR1 DFQATT and CDR2 SNEGSKA (reference sequence). CDR3 length equals 14 residues. The V gene lost 0 bases and the J gene lost 0 bases, with 6 bases spanning the gap. The CDR3 DNA is TGCAGTGCTAGAGATAGCTTAGCCAAAAACATTCAGTACTTC. This sequence encodes CSARDSLAKNIQYF.

This clonotype has more than one count but fewer than ten. This rearrangement joins TRBV6-5 to TRBJ2-2, with 9 bases that match TRBD1. CDR3 length: 15 amino acids. Germline loops: CDR1 MNHEY, CDR2 SVGAGI. V was clipped by 2 bases and J by 2 bases; unmatched bases: 0. CDR3 protein: CASSYTGGNTGELFF. The DNA for the CDR3 is TGTGCCAGCAGTTACACAGGGGGCAACACCGGGGAGCTGTTTTTT.

This clonotype was detected many times. The rearrangement links TRBV12-3 or TRBV12-4 to TRBJ2-7; TRBD1 might be the D (6 bases). The CDR3 is 14 amino acids. Deletions cut 6 bases from V and 4 bases from J, with 16 bases between. CDR3 sequence reads: CASRDNWQGYEQYF. CDR3 DNA sequence: TGTGCCAGCAGGGATAATTGGCAGGGGTACGAGCAGTACTTC.

This clonotype was found many times. The rearrangement uses TRBV2 and TRBJ2-1; D is ambiguous. This CDR3 has 12 amino acids. Germline V gene data show CDR1 as SNHLY and CDR2 as FYNNEI. Trimming took off 5 bases at V and 9 bases at J, with 11 bases between the two ends. In nucleotides, the CDR3 is TGTGCCAGCAGTAAAATTCGGGTTGAGCAGTTCTTC. Encoded protein: CASSKIRVEQFF. Filled out from reference TRBV2 and TRBJ2-1, the complete variable domain reads EPEVTQTPSHQVTQMGQEVILRCVPISNHLYFYWYRQILGQKVEFLVSFYNNEISEKSEIFDDQFSVERPDGSNFTLKIRSTKLEDSAMYFCASSKIRVEQFFGPGTRLTVL.

The chain has TRBV7-2 and TRBJ2-3; 12 bases are a match to TRBD2. Germline lookup yields CDR1 SGHTA and CDR2 FQGNSA. V shed 1 base, J shed 6 bases, and the junction held 8 bases outside the gene matches. The CDR3 is 17 amino acids. The CDR3: CASSLVLAGGPMDTQYF. DNA for the CDR3: TGTGCCAGCAGCTTAGTCCTAGCGGGAGGGCCGATGGATACGCAGTATTTT.

The chain uses TRBV20-1 and TRBJ2-7; D is unresolved. The germline CDR1 and CDR2 sequences are DFQATT and SNEGSKA (reference sequence). The CDR3 spans 17 residues. The V and J ends lost 0 bases and 3 bases respectively, with 21 bases between them. The CDR3 nucleotides read TGCAGTGCTAGAGATCCCTCCTCATATAACCGAAACTACGAGCAGTACTTC. It is translated as CSARDPSSYNRNYEQYF.

This clonotype was recorded many times. V gene TRBV7-2 combines with J gene TRBJ2-7; no clear D. Germline-derived CDR1 and CDR2 are SGHTA and FQGNSA. There are 12 residues in the CDR3. V lost 3 bases, J lost 3 bases, and 6 bases lay in between. The CDR3 sequence: CASSLVHYEQYF. DNA of the CDR3: TGTGCCAGCAGCTTGGTCCACTACGAGCAGTACTTC. The entire variable domain, with the rest obtained from reference TRBV7-2 and TRBJ2-7, is as follows: GAGVSQSPSNKVTEKGKDVELRCDPISGHTALYWYRQSLGQGLEFLIYFQGNSAPDKSGLPSDRFSAERTGGSVSTLTIQRTQQEDSAVYLCASSLVHYEQYFGPGTRLTVT.

This clonotype was picked up many times. The rearrangement joins TRBV9 to TRBJ2-5, with 13 positions matching TRBD2. Germline V CDR1 and CDR2: SGDLS, YYNGEE. This CDR3 region has 16 residues. Trimming removed 3 bases from V and 3 bases from J; junction bases left unmatched: 5. CDR3 in DNA: TGTGCCAGCAGCGCAACTAGCGGGAGGGCCAAAGAGACCCAGTACTTC. Its translation is CASSATSGRAKETQYF.

This clonotype was recorded many times. The J gene is TRBJ2-5, the V gene TRBV5-1; weak D call: TRBD2 (6 bases). The CDR3 is 15 amino acids. CDR1 SGHRS and CDR2 YFSETQ come from the germline V gene. V was pared by 5 bases and J by 1 base, with 15 bases between. The CDR3 DNA is TGCGCCAGCAGATGGAATCTAGCGCCCCAAGAGACCCAGTACTTC. This encodes CASRWNLAPQETQYF.